The 27 T cell receptor beta chains given below trace back to one sample, sequenced in a study of blood T cell repertoires in COVID-19. The data were produced by immunoSEQ multiplex PCR, yet TCRdb's version contains in-frame clones alone and is incomplete. This table has approximately 300,000 clones, almost 90% appearing once. Input material: peripheral blood. Every receptor here comes from a woman in her 30s with COVID-19, enrolled during active disease.

This clone has only one observation. The rearrangement links TRBV27 to TRBJ2-3; TRBD2 is a possible D gene (5 bases). Germline assignment: CDR1 MNHEY and CDR2 SMNVEV (reference sequence). The V end was cut by 4 bases, the J end by 6 bases, with 11 bases between. This CDR3 is 13 amino acids long. CDR3 nucleotides: TGTGCCAGCAGTTCCGGGAATGGTGATACGCAGTATTTT. As protein: CASSSGNGDTQYF.

The rearrangement joins TRBV7-3 to TRBJ2-7, with a weak D call TRBD1 (6 bases). Germline V gene data show CDR1 as SGHTA and CDR2 as FQGTGA. The ends were cut back, 5 bases at V and 4 bases at J, with 15 bases in the middle. The CDR3 loop spans 14 amino acids. As DNA, the CDR3 is TGTGCCAGCAGCCCCCGGGCAGGGGCATACGAGCAGTACTTC. This translates into CASSPRAGAYEQYF.

In regard to this clone: At one boundary the junction diverges from the germline segment, which might be a read error. The chain couples TRBV10-3 to TRBJ1-3; TRBD1 is a possible D gene (5 bases). CDR3 length equals 13 residues. Germline V gene lookup returns CDR1 ENHRY and CDR2 SYGVKD. CDR3 sequence: CASTGDSENTIYF. CDR3 in DNA: TGTGCCAGCACAGGAGATTCTGAAAACACCATATATTTT.

The V call is TRBV2, the J call TRBJ1-1, with 12 positions matching TRBD1. This CDR3 contains 14 residues. In germline, CDR1 is SNHLY, CDR2 FYNNEI. V dropped 6 bases and J dropped 9; count of bases not matched to a gene: 8. The CDR3 nucleotides read TGTGCCAGCAGGGACGGGACAGGGGGCAGGAAAGCTTTCTTT. Its protein is CASRDGTGGRKAFF. The variable domain in full, with the rest retrieved from reference TRBV2 and TRBJ1-1, is EPEVTQTPSHQVTQMGQEVILRCVPISNHLYFYWYRQILGQKVEFLVSFYNNEISEKSEIFDDQFSVERPDGSNFTLKIRSTKLEDSAMYFCASRDGTGGRKAFFGQGTRLTVV.

The rearrangement joins TRBV7-9 to TRBJ1-1, with no clear D. The CDR3 is 15 residues long. V was clipped by 2 bases and J by 3 bases, with 13 bases between them. From germline, CDR1 is SEHNR and CDR2 FQNEAQ (reference sequence). CDR3 sequence reads: CASSLFGQDDTEAFF. In DNA, the CDR3 is TGTGCCAGCAGCTTATTCGGCCAGGATGACACTGAAGCTTTCTTT.

This sequence joins TRBV5-4 and TRBJ2-5; a weak D match, TRBD1 (6 bases). V dropped 4 bases and J dropped 5 bases, with 15 bases sitting between them. This CDR3 is built from 14 residues. Germline CDR1 and CDR2: SGHNT and YYREEE (reference sequence). The CDR3 is CASSITGPGETQYF. The CDR3 nucleotides read TGTGCCAGCAGCATAACAGGGCCGGGGGAGACCCAGTACTTC.

The rearrangement links TRBV7-3 to TRBJ2-1; 9 bases match TRBD1. Germline V lookup: CDR1 SGHTA, CDR2 FQGTGA. V gave up 4 bases and J gave up 7 bases; unmatched junction bases: 2. The length of the CDR3 is 13 residues. For the CDR3, the DNA is TGTGCCAGCAGCTCGACAGGGGGGAATGAGCAGTTCTTC. Protein sequence: CASSSTGGNEQFF.

The V call is TRBV3-1 (or the pseudogene TRBV3-2), the J call TRBJ1-4; D gene ambiguous. CDR1 is LGHDT and CDR2 is YNNKEL in the germline V gene (reference sequence). The CDR3 runs 13 residues. Deletions cut 3 bases from V and 8 bases from J, with 10 bases between. This CDR3 is CASSHGGSEKLFF. The CDR3 DNA follows: TGTGCCAGCAGCCATGGAGGGAGCGAAAAACTGTTTTTT.

V and J are TRBV4-2 and TRBJ1-3, with D unresolved. V shed 0 bases and J shed 3 bases, with 12 bases lying between them. The germline CDR1 and CDR2 sequences are LGHNA and YNFKEQ. CDR3 length: 16 residues. The CDR3 bases are TGTGCCAGCAGCCAAGATCAAGGGAGAGGTGGAAACACCATATATTTT. As protein: CASSQDQGRGGNTIYF.

The CDR3 nucleotides are TGTGCCAGCACCTACGGCGGGCTAGCGGGAGGAGACGAGCAGTACTTC. Translated: CASTYGGLAGGDEQYF. The V and J genes are TRBV13 and TRBJ2-7; TRBD2 matches 11 bases. Germline CDR1 reads PRHDT; CDR2 reads FYEKMQ (reference sequence). The CDR3 spans 16 residues. V lost 7 bases to trimming and J lost 5 bases; unmatched junction nucleotides: 13.

The rearrangement links TRBV7-6 to TRBJ2-2; 8 bases align to TRBD1. This CDR3 region has 16 residues. Germline V gene sequence: CDR1 SGHVS, CDR2 FNYEAQ. The J segment lost 2 bases and the V segment lost 5 bases, leaving 7 bases of the junction unmatched. CDR3 protein: CASSPRQGTNTGELFF. CDR3 coding DNA: TGTGCCAGCAGCCCCCGACAGGGGACAAACACCGGGGAGCTGTTTTTT. Together with reference TRBV7-6 and TRBJ2-2, the CDR3 gives the full variable domain: GAGVSQSPRYKVTKRGQDVALRCDPISGHVSLYWYRQALGQGPEFLTYFNYEAQQDKSGLPNDRFSAERPEGSISTLTIQRTEQRDSAMYRCASSPRQGTNTGELFFGEGSRLTVL.

The chain combines TRBV28 with TRBJ2-7, with D possibly TRBD2 on 6 matching bases. The CDR3 extends over 15 amino acids. CDR1 and CDR2 from the germline V gene are MDHEN and SYDVKM. V lost 5 bases and J 3 bases, leaving 17 bases between the germline ends. The CDR3 DNA reads as TGTGCCAGCAGTCTGGGGGGACTTACACTCTACGAGCAGTACTTC. This translates into CASSLGGLTLYEQYF.

CDR3 coding DNA: TGTGCCAGCAGCTTAGGCGGGAGCGAGCAGTACTTC. Its protein product is CASSLGGSEQYF. The chain employs TRBV11-3 and TRBJ2-7; 7 bases are shared with TRBD2. With V trimmed by 1 base and J by 6 bases, 0 bases remained unmatched. The CDR3 has 12 residues. Germline-derived CDR1 and CDR2 are SGHNT and YENEEA.

The genes are TRBV6-6 and TRBJ1-1; D is uncertain. The germline CDR1 and CDR2 sequences are MNHNY and SVGAGI (reference sequence). V was cut by 0 bases and J by 10 bases, with 12 bases left in between. This CDR3 has 13 amino acids. The CDR3 spells CASSYSGEPLAFF. The DNA for the CDR3 is TGTGCCAGCAGTTACTCCGGGGAGCCACTAGCTTTCTTT.

The chain recombines TRBV2 with TRBJ2-1; 10 bases align to TRBD2. The germline CDR1 and CDR2 sequences are SNHLY and FYNNEI. The ends lost 4 bases at V and 9 bases at J; junction bases unmatched: 6. There are 14 residues in the CDR3. The CDR3 DNA reads as TGTGCCAGCAGTGTCCTAGCGGGAGCGGTTGAGCAGTTCTTC. This sequence encodes CASSVLAGAVEQFF.

This clone has a handful of counts. This sample also contains other DNA sequences that code for the same CDR3. CDR3 nucleotides: TGTGCCTGGACCGGGACAGGGAATCAGCCCCAGCATTTT. Encoded protein: CAWTGTGNQPQHF. The chain is built from TRBV30 and TRBJ1-5; 9 bases align to TRBD1. This CDR3 is built from 13 residues. The V gene end was trimmed by 4 bases and the J gene end by 4 bases; junction bases not matched to a gene: 2. Germline loops: CDR1 GTSNPN, CDR2 SVGIG (reference sequence).

V is TRBV20-1 and J is TRBJ2-1; no reliable D call. Trimming left V 5 bases short and J 5 bases short, with 4 bases between. The CDR3 has 10 amino acids. The germline V gene has CDR1 DFQATT and CDR2 SNEGSKA (reference sequence). The CDR3 DNA reads TGCAGTGCTGCAGACAATGAGCAGTTCTTC. Its protein is CSAADNEQFF.

CDR3 residues: CASSDGTASSETQYF. CDR3 DNA sequence: TGTGCCAGCTCGGATGGGACAGCCTCGTCGGAGACCCAGTACTTC. V usage is TRBV18 and J usage is TRBJ2-5; TRBD1 aligns across 7 bases. The J segment lost 5 bases and the V segment lost 6 bases, leaving 12 bases of the junction unmatched. From germline, CDR1 is KGHSH and CDR2 LQKENI. CDR3 length: 15 residues.

V is TRBV5-6 and J is TRBJ2-4, with 8 bases fitting TRBD1. The CDR3 is made up of 13 amino acids. V lost 4 bases, J lost 7 bases, and 4 bases stayed unmatched. CDR1 and CDR2 from the germline V gene are SGHDT and YYEEEE. As DNA, the CDR3 is TGTGCCAGCAGCCCGACAGGGGATAACATTCAGTACTTC. Translating it yields CASSPTGDNIQYF. The whole variable domain, remainder taken from reference TRBV5-6 and TRBJ2-4, is DAGVTQSPTHLIKTRGQQVTLRCSPKSGHDTVSWYQQALGQGPQFIFQYYEEEERQRGNFPDRFSGHQFPNYSSELNVNALLLGDSALYLCASSPTGDNIQYFGAGTRLSVL.

The chain carries TRBV28 and TRBJ2-1; 7 nucleotides align to TRBD1. With V trimmed by 2 bases and J by 7 bases, 2 bases remained unmatched. Germline lookup yields CDR1 MDHEN and CDR2 SYDVKM. CDR3 size: 13 residues. CDR3 DNA sequence: TGTGCCAGCAGTTTAAGGGGGCGAAATGAGCAGTTCTTC. Protein product: CASSLRGRNEQFF.

V usage is TRBV7-3 and J usage is TRBJ1-1; 7 bases are shared with TRBD1. The CDR3 extends over 15 amino acids. V was clipped by 5 bases and J by 1 base; unmatched bases: 7. Per the germline V gene, CDR1 is SGHTA and CDR2 is FQGTGA. CDR3: CASSPQGYGNTEAFF. The DNA for the CDR3 is TGTGCCAGCAGCCCACAGGGGTACGGGAACACTGAAGCTTTCTTT.

The V and J genes are TRBV10-1 and TRBJ2-5; 7 bases are shared with TRBD1. The germline CDR1 and CDR2 sequences are WNHNN and SYGVQD (reference sequence). J gave up 4 bases and V 5 bases, and 7 bases lay outside the gene matches. The CDR3 contains 14 residues. The CDR3 is CASSPGPGGETQYF. In DNA, the CDR3 is TGCGCCAGCAGTCCCGGACCAGGGGGAGAGACCCAGTACTTC.

CDR3 in DNA: TGTGCCAGTAGGACAGGGTTCGACGGCTACACCTTC. This gives the protein CASRTGFDGYTF. The chain carries TRBV19 and TRBJ1-2; TRBD1 matches at 7 bases. Germline V CDR1 and CDR2: LNHDA, SQIVND (reference sequence). V shed 6 bases, J shed 8 bases, and the junction held 6 bases outside the gene matches. This CDR3 is built from 12 residues.

The chain has TRBV7-9 and TRBJ2-1, with TRBD1 matching over 7 bases. Germline V gene sequence: CDR1 SEHNR, CDR2 FQNEAQ (reference sequence). CDR3 length equals 15 residues. The V segment lost 1 base and the J segment 5 bases; nucleotides outside the gene matches: 5. CDR3 bases: TGTGCCAGCAGCTTAGGACAGGGCACCAACAATGAGCAGTTCTTC. As protein: CASSLGQGTNNEQFF.

The V gene is TRBV7-9, the J gene TRBJ2-5; weak D call: TRBD1 (6 bases). The CDR3 contains 15 residues. Germline CDR1 is SEHNR and CDR2 is FQNEAQ (reference sequence). Trimming cost V 0 bases and J 5 bases, with 13 bases left between them. The CDR3 sequence is CASSLADSFQETQYF. The CDR3 region has the DNA TGTGCCAGCAGCTTAGCGGACAGCTTCCAGGAGACCCAGTACTTC.

CDR3 coding DNA: TGTGCCAGCAGCCGGACTAGCGGGAGCGGCTCCCAAGAGACCCAGTACTTC. It is translated as CASSRTSGSGSQETQYF. V usage is TRBV7-9 and J usage is TRBJ2-5; TRBD2 matches 13 bases. V lost 5 bases, J lost 1 base, and 7 bases stayed unmatched. The V gene's germline CDR1 is SEHNR and CDR2 FQNEAQ (reference sequence). CDR3 length equals 17 residues.

The chain joins TRBV7-9 to TRBJ1-5; D is uncertain. This CDR3 is built from 14 residues. Deletions cut 5 bases from V and 2 bases from J, with 10 bases between. CDR1 is SEHNR, CDR2 FQNEAQ, per germline (reference sequence). The CDR3 bases are TGTGCCAGCAGCCCGAGTTTTGGCAATCAGCCCCAGCATTTT. Encoded protein: CASSPSFGNQPQHF.